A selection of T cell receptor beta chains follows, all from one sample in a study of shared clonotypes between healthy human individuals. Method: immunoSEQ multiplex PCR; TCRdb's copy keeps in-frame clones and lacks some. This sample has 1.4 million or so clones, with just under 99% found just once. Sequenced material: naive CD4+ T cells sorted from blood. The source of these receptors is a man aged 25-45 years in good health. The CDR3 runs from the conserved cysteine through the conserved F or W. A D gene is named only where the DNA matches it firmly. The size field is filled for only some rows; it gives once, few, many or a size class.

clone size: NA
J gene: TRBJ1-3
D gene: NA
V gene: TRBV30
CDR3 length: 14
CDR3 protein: CAWSPWSSGNTIYF
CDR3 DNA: TGTGCCTGGAGTCCATGGAGCTCTGGAAACACCATATATTTT

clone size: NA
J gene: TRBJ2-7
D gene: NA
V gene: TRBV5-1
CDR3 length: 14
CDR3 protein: CASSLAVSSYEQYF
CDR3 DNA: TGCGCCAGCAGCCTCGCTGTGAGCTCCTACGAGCAGTACTTC

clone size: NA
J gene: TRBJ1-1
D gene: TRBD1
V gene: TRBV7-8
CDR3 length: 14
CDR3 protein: CASSLIQGASEAFF
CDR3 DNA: TGTGCCAGCAGCTTAATCCAGGGGGCCTCAGAAGCTTTCTTT

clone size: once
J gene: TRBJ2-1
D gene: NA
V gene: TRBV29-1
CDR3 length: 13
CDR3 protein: CSVGLAGGNEQFF
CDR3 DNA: TGCAGCGTTGGATTAGCTGGAGGCAATGAGCAGTTCTTC

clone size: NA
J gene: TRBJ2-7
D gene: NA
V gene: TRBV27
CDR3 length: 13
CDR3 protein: CASSSGGVHEQYF
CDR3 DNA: TGTGCCAGCAGTTCAGGGGGGGTCCACGAGCAGTACTTC

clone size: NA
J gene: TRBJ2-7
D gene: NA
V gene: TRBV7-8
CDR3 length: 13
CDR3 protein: CASSLVSNYEQYF
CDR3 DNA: TGTGCCAGCAGCTTAGTATCCAACTACGAGCAGTACTTC

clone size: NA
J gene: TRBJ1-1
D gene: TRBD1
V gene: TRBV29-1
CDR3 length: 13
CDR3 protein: CSVTTGVSTEAFF
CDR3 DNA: TGCAGCGTCACGACAGGGGTGAGCACTGAAGCTTTCTTT

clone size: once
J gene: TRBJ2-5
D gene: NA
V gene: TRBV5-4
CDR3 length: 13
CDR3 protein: CASSFRGGETQYF
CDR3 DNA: TGTGCCAGCAGCTTTCGGGGCGGAGAGACCCAGTACTTC

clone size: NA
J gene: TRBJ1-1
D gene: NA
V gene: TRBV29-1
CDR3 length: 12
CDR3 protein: CSVEHGNTEAFF
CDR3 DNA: TGCAGCGTTGAGCATGGGAACACTGAAGCTTTCTTT

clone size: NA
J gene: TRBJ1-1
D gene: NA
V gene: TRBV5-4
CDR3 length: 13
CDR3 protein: CASSGGGASEAFF
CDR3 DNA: TGTGCCAGCAGCGGGGGAGGGGCCTCGGAAGCTTTCTTT

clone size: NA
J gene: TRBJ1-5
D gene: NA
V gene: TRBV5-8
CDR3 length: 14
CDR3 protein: CASSPDRSNQPQHF
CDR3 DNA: TGTGCCAGCAGCCCCGACAGGAGCAATCAGCCCCAGCATTTT

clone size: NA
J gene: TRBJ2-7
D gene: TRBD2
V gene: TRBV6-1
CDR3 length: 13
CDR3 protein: CASSERGDYEQYF
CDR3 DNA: TGTGCCAGCAGTGAGCGGGGGGACTACGAGCAGTACTTC

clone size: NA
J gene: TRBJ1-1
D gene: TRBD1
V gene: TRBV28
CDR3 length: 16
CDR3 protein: CASSSQGAFPNTEAFF
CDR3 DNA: TGTGCCAGCAGTTCACAGGGGGCCTTTCCAAACACTGAAGCTTTCTTT

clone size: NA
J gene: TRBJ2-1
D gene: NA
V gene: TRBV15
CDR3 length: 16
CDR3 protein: CATSIGGGITYNEQFF
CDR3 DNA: TGTGCCACCAGCATAGGGGGAGGAATAACCTACAATGAGCAGTTCTTC

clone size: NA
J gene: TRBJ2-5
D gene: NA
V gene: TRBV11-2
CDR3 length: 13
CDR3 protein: CASSLLQKKTQYF
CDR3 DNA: TGTGCCAGCAGCTTATTACAGAAAAAGACCCAGTACTTC

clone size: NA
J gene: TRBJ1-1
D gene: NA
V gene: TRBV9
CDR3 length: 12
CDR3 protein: CASSAGNTEAFF
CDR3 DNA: TGTGCCAGCAGCGCGGGGAACACTGAAGCTTTCTTT